Listed below are T cell receptor beta chains from one sample, sequenced in a study of vaccination effects on CD4 cells after COVID-19. The antigens of these receptors remain unknown. Assay: immunoSEQ multiplex PCR; the TCRdb copy retains only in-frame clones and omits some. The repertoire holds around 53,000 clones, with around three quarters as singletons. The sequences come from CD4+ T cells from PBMCs cultured without peptide, collected after COVID-19 vaccination. All receptors come from a human donor who had a prior SARS-CoV-2 infection. Each CDR3 is given with its conserved first and last residue. The D gene is left open where the match is weak. Part of the rows lack a size; the others show once, few, many or a class for expanded clones.

j_call	d_call	v_call	clone_size	cdr3_aa	cdr3_nt
TRBJ1-5	NA	TRBV6-5	NA	CASKNPAGTNQPQHF	TGTGCCAGCAAGAATCCAGCGGGTACGAATCAGCCCCAGCATTTT
TRBJ2-4	TRBD2	TRBV5-1	NA	CASSYSGRADIQYF	TGCGCCAGCAGCTACAGCGGGAGGGCCGACATTCAGTACTTC
TRBJ2-5	TRBD1	TRBV7-8	NA	CASSSKPKGQGQNQETQYF	TGTGCCAGCAGCTCAAAACCTAAAGGACAGGGGCAAAACCAAGAGACCCAGTACTTC
TRBJ1-2	TRBD1	TRBV3-1/TRBV3-2	NA	CASSQDSTGRGYTF	TGTGCCAGCAGCCAAGACTCGACAGGGCGAGGCTACACCTTC
TRBJ1-2	NA	TRBV9	once	CASSVAPEYGYTF	TGTGCCAGCAGCGTAGCCCCGGAATATGGCTACACCTTC
TRBJ2-1	TRBD2	TRBV29-1	few	CSGERTSGSWGNEQFF	TGCAGCGGAGAACGAACTAGCGGGAGCTGGGGTAATGAGCAGTTCTTC
TRBJ2-5	TRBD2	TRBV2	NA	CASSYLLAEETQYF	TGTGCCAGCAGTTATCTCCTAGCGGAAGAGACCCAGTACTTC
TRBJ1-1	NA	TRBV9	NA	CASSVDQGNTEAFF	TGTGCCAGCAGCGTAGATCAGGGGAACACTGAAGCTTTCTTT
TRBJ2-1	NA	TRBV7-2	NA	CASSFFGPGSNEQFF	TGTGCCAGCAGCTTTTTTGGCCCCGGGAGCAATGAGCAGTTCTTC
TRBJ2-5	NA	TRBV7-8	NA	CASSLVVETQYF	TGTGCCAGCAGCTTAGTGGTAGAGACCCAGTACTTC
TRBJ1-3	NA	TRBV30	NA	CAWSGSFGNTIYF	TGTGCCTGGAGTGGGAGTTTTGGAAACACCATATATTTT
TRBJ2-3	NA	TRBV4-2	NA	CASSREGAGEPGTQYF	TGTGCCAGCAGCCGAGAGGGGGCGGGGGAGCCGGGTACGCAGTATTTT
TRBJ1-3	NA	TRBV21-1	NA	CASWDSGNTIYF	TGTGCCAGTTGGGACTCTGGAAACACCATATATTTT
TRBJ1-1	NA	TRBV7-9	few	CASSLTGGRTSDEAFF	TGTGCCAGCAGCTTAACCGGGGGGCGAACGAGTGATGAAGCTTTCTTT
TRBJ2-5	NA	TRBV12-3/TRBV12-4	once	CASKGVLGETQYF	TGTGCCAGCAAGGGTGTCCTGGGAGAGACCCAGTACTTC
TRBJ2-7	TRBD2	TRBV7-2	NA	CASSSQGLVFYEQYF	TGTGCCAGCAGTTCCCAGGGACTAGTGTTCTACGAGCAGTACTTC
TRBJ2-1	NA	TRBV3-1/TRBV3-2	once	CASSQRQFSYNEQFF	TGTGCCAGCAGCCAACGGCAGTTCTCCTACAATGAGCAGTTCTTC
TRBJ2-4	NA	TRBV5-5	NA	CASSDPGLRGANIQYF	TGTGCCAGCAGCGACCCGGGACTCCGGGGGGCAAACATTCAGTACTTC
TRBJ2-2	NA	TRBV11-3	NA	CASSITGNTGELFF	TGTGCCAGCAGCATCACCGGGAACACCGGGGAGCTGTTTTTT
TRBJ1-1	TRBD1	TRBV18	few	CASSPGTGIEAFF	TGTGCCAGCTCACCCGGGACAGGGATCGAAGCTTTCTTT
TRBJ2-1	NA	TRBV30	once	CAWSLQGNNEQFF	TGTGCCTGGAGCCTACAGGGTAACAATGAGCAGTTCTTC
TRBJ2-2	NA	TRBV3-1/TRBV3-2	NA	CASSQVKRYPRSPGELFF	TGTGCCAGCAGCCAAGTAAAAAGGTACCCCAGGAGCCCCGGGGAGCTGTTTTTT
TRBJ1-6	NA	TRBV2	few	CASSSPSSYNSPLHF	TGTGCCAGCAGTTCGCCAAGCTCCTATAATTCACCCCTCCACTTT
TRBJ2-7	NA	TRBV11-2	NA	CASSLDFVWGRKDEQYF	TGTGCCAGCAGCTTAGATTTTGTGTGGGGCAGGAAAGACGAGCAGTACTTC
TRBJ1-4	NA	TRBV29-1	once	CSVEATVGEKLFF	TGCAGCGTTGAGGCGACAGTTGGTGAAAAACTGTTTTTT
TRBJ1-5	NA	TRBV27	NA	CASSPTRNQPQHF	TGTGCCAGCAGTCCGACCCGAAATCAGCCCCAGCATTTT
TRBJ2-2	TRBD2	TRBV5-1	NA	CASSLNSGAANTGELFF	TGCGCCAGCAGCTTGAACAGCGGGGCAGCGAACACCGGGGAGCTGTTTTTT
TRBJ2-7	NA	TRBV5-4	NA	CASSLGTGDVEYF	TGTGCCAGCAGCTTGGGAACCGGAGATGTGGAGTACTTC
TRBJ1-5	NA	TRBV19	NA	CASTPGLGARQPQHF	TGTGCCAGTACCCCGGGTCTCGGAGCCAGACAGCCCCAGCATTTT
TRBJ1-2	NA	TRBV18	NA	CASSPSGAGGNYGYTF	TGTGCCAGCTCACCGTCCGGGGCCGGGGGGAACTATGGCTACACCTTC
TRBJ2-7	NA	TRBV7-9	NA	CASSLSLYEQYF	TGTGCCAGCAGCTTATCTCTCTACGAGCAGTACTTC
TRBJ1-4	NA	TRBV30	once	CAWSWGGEKLFF	TGTGCCTGGAGTTGGGGGGGTGAAAAACTGTTTTTT
TRBJ1-1	NA	TRBV7-9	NA	CASRKQANTEAFF	TGTGCCAGTAGGAAACAGGCTAACACTGAAGCTTTCTTT
TRBJ2-1	NA	TRBV11-1	NA	CASSLGQSSYNEQFF	TGTGCCAGCAGCTTAGGGCAGAGCTCCTACAATGAGCAGTTCTTC
TRBJ2-2	NA	TRBV30	NA	CAWREKGWRGGELFF	TGTGCCTGGCGCGAAAAAGGGTGGCGGGGCGGGGAGCTGTTTTTT
TRBJ1-2	NA	TRBV9	NA	CASSVDAGVYGYTF	TGTGCCAGCAGCGTAGATGCAGGGGTTTATGGCTACACCTTC
TRBJ2-3	NA	TRBV24-1	once	CATSELGPIDTQYF	TGTGCCACCAGTGAACTTGGACCGATCGATACGCAGTATTTT
TRBJ1-5	TRBD1	TRBV19	few	CASRLTGGQPQHF	TGTGCCAGTAGGCTGACAGGGGGTCAGCCCCAGCATTTT
TRBJ1-6	NA	TRBV30	few	CAWSVLSGGINSPLHF	TGTGCCTGGAGTGTACTGAGTGGGGGCATTAATTCACCCCTCCACTTT
TRBJ2-6	NA	TRBV4-2	NA	CASSQVATGAGLGANVLTF	TGTGCCAGCAGCCAAGTTGCTACGGGGGCAGGGCTTGGGGCCAACGTCCTGACTTTC
TRBJ2-5	NA	TRBV7-2	NA	CASSLVSSAGETQYF	TGTGCCAGCAGCTTAGTATCCTCGGCAGGGGAGACCCAGTACTTC
TRBJ2-3	TRBD2	TRBV4-1	NA	CASSSIAGVTDTQYF	TGCGCCAGCAGCTCCATAGCGGGAGTTACAGATACGCAGTATTTT
TRBJ1-2	TRBD1	TRBV5-1	NA	CASSLEGAGGYTF	TGCGCCAGCAGCTTAGAGGGGGCTGGCGGCTACACCTTC
TRBJ2-1	TRBD2	TRBV5-1	NA	CASSFGASGRDNEQFF	TGCGCCAGCAGCTTTGGAGCTAGCGGACGAGATAATGAGCAGTTCTTC
TRBJ2-7	NA	TRBV11-2	NA	CASSLLVGAEQYF	TGTGCCAGCAGCTTACTGGTGGGGGCCGAGCAGTACTTC
TRBJ1-5	NA	TRBV6-5	NA	CASRSTGNQPQHF	TGTGCCAGCAGATCAACAGGGAATCAGCCCCAGCATTTT
TRBJ2-1	TRBD2	TRBV9	few	CASIPGTSGTYNEQFF	TGTGCCAGCATACCCGGGACTAGCGGGACGTACAATGAGCAGTTCTTC
TRBJ2-1	TRBD2	TRBV5-8	once	CASSRTLETSGNGEQFF	TGTGCCAGCAGCCGAACGTTGGAGACTAGCGGGAATGGTGAGCAGTTCTTC
TRBJ2-3	NA	TRBV2	NA	CASNQVTRTDTQYF	TGTGCCAGCAACCAGGTGACTCGCACAGATACGCAGTATTTT
TRBJ2-3	TRBD2	TRBV2	NA	CASRPTSGRTQYF	TGTGCCAGCAGGCCCACTAGCGGGCGTACGCAGTATTTT
TRBJ1-1	NA	TRBV12-3/TRBV12-4	NA	CASSRMGGTEAFF	TGTGCCAGCAGTAGGATGGGAGGGACTGAAGCTTTCTTT
TRBJ1-2	NA	TRBV20-1	NA	CSARGPYGYTF	TGCAGTGCTAGGGGTCCCTATGGCTACACCTTC
TRBJ1-1	TRBD1	TRBV7-6	NA	CASSERYRGNTEAFF	TGTGCCAGCAGCGAACGGTACAGGGGTAACACTGAAGCTTTCTTT
TRBJ2-2	TRBD1	TRBV2	NA	CASSTGGYGGELFF	TGTGCCAGCAGTACAGGGGGGTATGGCGGGGAGCTGTTTTTT
TRBJ1-1	TRBD1	TRBV4-2	NA	CASSQEGQGDTEAFF	TGTGCCAGCAGCCAAGAGGGACAGGGCGACACTGAAGCTTTCTTT
TRBJ1-5	NA	TRBV5-1	NA	CASSLEGLGQPQHF	TGCGCCAGCAGCTTGGAGGGGTTGGGTCAGCCCCAGCATTTT
TRBJ2-7	TRBD2	TRBV6-6	NA	CASSYNLGRDEQYF	TGTGCCAGCAGTTACAATCTAGGGAGGGACGAGCAGTACTTC
TRBJ1-5	NA	TRBV4-3	once	CASSQDHRAIRPQHF	TGCGCCAGCAGCCAAGACCACAGAGCCATCAGGCCCCAGCATTTT
TRBJ2-3	NA	TRBV5-1	NA	CASSLDSKSTDTQYF	TGCGCCAGCAGCTTGGACAGTAAATCCACAGATACGCAGTATTTT